This T cell receptor (beta chain) was identified in a study of monozygotic twins with inflammatory bowel disease. With the 5' RACE reads reprocessed, TCRdb shows one record per CDR3 protein and no DNA. Its listing shows a few hundred thousand distinct CDR3 sequences. Worth noting for this clonotype: The antigen remains undetermined.

CDR3 length: 15 residues. Germline CDR1 and CDR2: SQVTM and ANQGSEA. Study-level points and caveats: Especially where disease activity was present, IBD patients had fewer clonotypes in common with others than healthy twins did. Healthy co-twins exceeded IBD patients in TCRbeta diversity as measured by inverse Simpson.

The rearrangement joins TRBV29-1 to TRBJ2-3; TCRdb returns TRBD2, unconfirmable since there is no DNA. Sequenced material: blood. This TCR derives from a human donor with ulcerative colitis or Crohn's disease, or a healthy co-twin of an affected twin (not recorded which). CDR3 sequence: CSVTGGSGNTDTQYF.